The 21 T cell receptor beta chains in this list originate from one sample, sequenced in a study of T-cell reconstitution after alpha-beta-depleted transplantation in children (dated by TCRdb to 2016 to 2018). Library generation was performed with PCR. This sample was sequenced with an Illumina HiSeq 2500. Molecular barcoding was employed in the preparation of TCR libraries, with unique molecular identifiers being used to normalize TCRbeta repertoire quantification. Using fastp trimming at Q25 and MiXCR clonotype assembly, TCRdb reanalyzed the public sequencing data and kept in-frame beta chains. For every CDR3 protein sequence, its rows merge into one entry that carries the most common genes and DNA. In this sample the table shows about 200,000 distinct CDR3 sequences, 6.3% of which occur a single time. Clones ranked in the top ten supply about 4.4% of the sample. The sample's treatment or condition, from its label and the paper: allogeneic hematopoietic cell transplantation with graft depleted of TCRalphabeta T cells and CD19 B cells.

The source material was PBMCs, sampled before TCRalphabeta/CD19-depleted stem cell transplant. The origin of the receptors is a girl under three years old with combined immunodeficiency, due to receive a stem cell transplant.

This clonotype was recorded at least ten times. The chain is built from TRBV19 and TRBJ2-1; 10 bases map to TRBD2. Germline V gene lookup returns CDR1 LNHDA and CDR2 SQIVND (reference sequence). V shed 6 bases and J 10 bases; nucleotides not matched to a gene: 9. This CDR3 has 14 residues. CDR3 sequence reads: CASSPGAGGFEQFF. In DNA, the CDR3 is TGTGCCAGTAGCCCGGGAGCGGGAGGGTTCGAGCAGTTCTTC.

This clonotype was detected many times. The chain has TRBV4-1 and TRBJ2-3; a weak D match, TRBD2 (6 bases). CDR1 is MGHRA and CDR2 is YSYEKL in the germline V gene. V was shortened by 4 bases and J by 2 bases, with 10 bases between the two germline ends. The CDR3 has 14 residues. The chain's CDR3 is CASSRDSLTDTQYF. CDR3 sequence (DNA): TGCGCCAGCAGCCGGGACTCTCTCACAGATACGCAGTATTTT.

At least ten counts were recorded for this clonotype. The chain combines TRBV20-1 with TRBJ2-1; D may be TRBD1 (6 bases). Trimming removed 5 bases at V and 2 bases at J, with 16 bases between. The CDR3 has 15 residues. Germline lookup yields CDR1 DFQATT and CDR2 SNEGSKA (reference sequence). The CDR3, as DNA: TGCAGTGCTGGCCACAGGGATCGGACCTACAATGAGCAGTTCTTC. Its translation: CSAGHRDRTYNEQFF.

This clonotype was recorded many times. The V gene is TRBV12-3 or TRBV12-4, the J gene TRBJ1-5; 8 bases align to TRBD1. Trimming at V came to 3 bases and at J to 4 bases, leaving 11 bases not matched to a gene. The CDR3 loop spans 17 amino acids. The CDR3 DNA reads as TGTGCCAGCAGTTTCCTTCTAGGGACAGGAGTTAATCAGCCCCAGCATTTT. Translated, it gives CASSFLLGTGVNQPQHF.

At least ten counts were recorded for this clonotype. This chain uses TRBV27 with TRBJ2-5; D is undetermined. Germline values: CDR1 MNHEY, CDR2 SMNVEV (reference sequence). This CDR3 region has 13 residues. The V end was cut by 5 bases, the J end by 0 bases, with 7 bases between. DNA for the CDR3: TGTGCCAGCAGTCCCCGTTACCAAGAGACCCAGTACTTC. Translation gives CASSPRYQETQYF.

This clonotype was recorded at least ten times. The chain uses TRBV15 and TRBJ2-1, with D uncertain. The CDR3 length is 12 residues. CDR1 and CDR2 from the germline V gene are LNHNV and YYDKDF (reference sequence). Between the trimmed V and J ends, which lost 1 base and 10 bases, there was a span of 8 bases. Here the CDR3 DNA reads TGTGCCACCAGCAGAGGTTCAGGAGAGCAGTTCTTC. As protein: CATSRGSGEQFF.

This clonotype was detected ten times or more. This chain links TRBV7-8 with TRBJ2-3, with a possible D match to TRBD1 (6 bases). Germline assignment: CDR1 SGHVS and CDR2 FQNEAQ. The CDR3 totals 17 residues. The V gene lost 1 base and the J gene lost 2 bases, with 16 bases spanning the gap. The CDR3 DNA reads TGTGCCAGCAGCTTAGTATGGCTAGGGGGTAACACAGATACGCAGTATTTT. This sequence encodes CASSLVWLGGNTDTQYF.

This clonotype has a count of ten or more. The gene calls are TRBV4-2 and TRBJ2-1; 9 bases align to TRBD1. The CDR3 is made up of 17 amino acids. Germline CDR1 reads LGHNA; CDR2 reads YNFKEQ. The V gene end was trimmed by 4 bases and the J gene end by 4 bases; junction bases not matched to a gene: 11. This CDR3 is CASSPSRGDRAYNEQFF. The CDR3 coding sequence is TGTGCCAGCAGCCCATCAAGGGGGGACAGGGCTTACAATGAGCAGTTCTTC.

This clonotype was seen many times. V gene TRBV4-2 combines with J gene TRBJ2-1; 16 bases map to TRBD2. Losses at the gene ends were 0 bases for V and 9 bases for J; bases not matched to a gene: 8. CDR3 length equals 18 residues. Germline loops: CDR1 LGHNA, CDR2 YNFKEQ. CDR3 nucleotides: TGTGCCAGCAGCCAAGATACGGGACTAGCGGGGGGGCTGGGTGAGCAGTTCTTC. It codes for CASSQDTGLAGGLGEQFF.

This clonotype has a count of ten or more. The chain uses TRBV20-1 and TRBJ2-4; D is uncertain. The germline V gene has CDR1 DFQATT and CDR2 SNEGSKA (reference sequence). Trimming cost V 5 bases and J 8 bases, with 10 bases left between them. The CDR3 is made up of 11 amino acids. The DNA of the CDR3 is TGCAGTGCTTGGGTGGGTGACATTCAGTACTTC. This codes for CSAWVGDIQYF.

This clonotype was observed many times. The V call is TRBV20-1, the J call TRBJ1-2, with no clear D. CDR3 length equals 10 residues. Germline V CDR1 and CDR2: DFQATT, SNEGSKA (reference sequence). V was cut by 7 bases and J by 2 bases, with 5 bases left in between. Here the CDR3 DNA reads TGCAGTGGCTTAAACTATGGCTACACCTTC. Protein: CSGLNYGYTF.

At least ten counts were recorded for this clonotype. The CDR3 region has the DNA TGTGCCAGCAGCGGTAGCGGGAGCACAGATACGCAGTATTTT. As protein: CASSGSGSTDTQYF. The V and J genes are TRBV7-9 and TRBJ2-3; TRBD2 aligns across 7 bases. The germline V gene encodes CDR1 SEHNR and CDR2 FQNEAQ (reference sequence). The CDR3 runs to 14 residues. The J segment lost 0 bases and the V segment lost 5 bases, leaving 2 bases of the junction unmatched.

This clonotype was detected many times. This sequence joins TRBV29-1 and TRBJ2-7; TRBD1 aligns across 8 bases. The germline V gene encodes CDR1 SQVTM and CDR2 ANQGSEA. The CDR3 totals 16 residues. V shed 3 bases, J shed 3 bases, and the junction held 13 bases outside the gene matches. The CDR3 DNA follows: TGCAGCGTTGAGGGTGGTAGGACAGGGAGCCTCTACGAGCAGTACTTC. Amino acid sequence: CSVEGGRTGSLYEQYF.

As to this clonotype: This may come from a read error, since a much larger clone is one base off. Here the CDR3 omits its conserved ending phenylalanine or tryptophan, so a read error is the likely source. The CDR3 loop reads CASATKGGQGNTIYI. Written as DNA, the CDR3 is TGTGCCAGCGCAACAAAAGGGGGACAAGGAAACACCATATATATT. The gene calls are TRBV25-1 and TRBJ1-3, with a possible D match to TRBD1 (6 bases). The CDR3 totals 15 residues. Germline V gene lookup returns CDR1 MGHDK and CDR2 SYGVNS. V was clipped by 8 bases and J by 4 bases, with 18 bases between them.

This clonotype was observed many times. At one boundary the junction diverges from the germline segment, which might be a read error. V and J are TRBV9 and TRBJ1-5, with a possible D match to TRBD1 (5 bases). Germline CDR1 SGDLS, CDR2 YYNGEE. This CDR3 comprises 13 residues. The CDR3 DNA reads as TGTGCCAGCAGCCATTTCAGGGTTCTCCATCCGCAATTT. Protein product: CASSHFRVLHPQF. The variable domain in full, with the rest retrieved from reference TRBV9 and TRBJ1-5, is DSGVTQTPKHLITATGQRVTLRCSPRSGDLSVYWYQQSLDQGLQFLIQYYNGEERAKGNILERFSAQQFPDLHSELNLSSLELGDSALYFCASSHFRVLHPQFGDGTRLSIL.

This clonotype has a count of ten or more. The chain joins TRBV20-1 to TRBJ2-1; 8 nucleotides line up with TRBD2. The germline V gene has CDR1 DFQATT and CDR2 SNEGSKA (reference sequence). J was trimmed by 0 bases and V by 0 bases; bases with no gene match: 4. This CDR3 contains 16 residues. The chain's CDR3 is CSARELTSGSYNEQFF. In DNA form, the CDR3 reads TGCAGTGCTAGAGAACTCACTAGCGGCTCCTACAATGAGCAGTTCTTC.

This clonotype has at least ten counts. The chain joins TRBV28 to TRBJ2-1; 8 bases fit TRBD2. Germline lookup yields CDR1 MDHEN and CDR2 SYDVKM. CDR3 length: 13 residues. J lost 12 bases, V lost 3 bases, and 7 bases had no gene match. Written as DNA, the CDR3 is TGTGCCAGCAGTTTCCGGGTAGCGGGAATGCAGTTCTTC. This gives the protein CASSFRVAGMQFF.

This clonotype was seen ten or more times. The J gene is TRBJ2-1, the V gene TRBV29-1; no reliable D call. V was clipped by 5 bases and J by 0 bases, with 11 bases between them. Germline V lookup: CDR1 SQVTM, CDR2 ANQGSEA. This CDR3 has 14 amino acids. The CDR3 DNA reads as TGCAGCGTTCCGGCTAGAGTCTCCTACAATGAGCAGTTCTTC. It yields the protein CSVPARVSYNEQFF.

At least ten counts were recorded for this clonotype. J is TRBJ2-7 and V is TRBV28; 11 nucleotides line up with TRBD2. The length of the CDR3 is 17 residues. J lost 6 bases, V lost 3 bases, and 13 bases had no gene match. Germline V lookup: CDR1 MDHEN, CDR2 SYDVKM. The CDR3 DNA sequence: TGTGCCAGCAGTTTCCGCCCCGGAACTAGCGGGAGAGGCGAGCAGTACTTC. This codes for CASSFRPGTSGRGEQYF.

This clonotype appeared many times. The chain uses TRBV20-1 and TRBJ1-1; D remains ambiguous. Germline V gene data show CDR1 as DFQATT and CDR2 as SNEGSKA (reference sequence). The CDR3 consists of 14 residues. V shed 6 bases and J shed 8 bases, with 22 bases lying between them. This CDR3 is CSASGPLGYTEAFF. In DNA, the CDR3 is TGCAGTGCCTCCGGACCCCTGGGCTATACGGAAGCTTTCTTT.

This clonotype was seen at least ten times. This sequence joins TRBV29-1 and TRBJ2-5; D remains ambiguous. The CDR3 runs to 10 residues. The germline V and J ends were trimmed by 7 bases and 4 bases, with 7 bases remaining between them. From germline, CDR1 is SQVTM and CDR2 ANQGSEA. The CDR3 DNA reads as TGCAGCGGGGTAGGAGAGACCCAGTACTTC. This gives the protein CSGVGETQYF.